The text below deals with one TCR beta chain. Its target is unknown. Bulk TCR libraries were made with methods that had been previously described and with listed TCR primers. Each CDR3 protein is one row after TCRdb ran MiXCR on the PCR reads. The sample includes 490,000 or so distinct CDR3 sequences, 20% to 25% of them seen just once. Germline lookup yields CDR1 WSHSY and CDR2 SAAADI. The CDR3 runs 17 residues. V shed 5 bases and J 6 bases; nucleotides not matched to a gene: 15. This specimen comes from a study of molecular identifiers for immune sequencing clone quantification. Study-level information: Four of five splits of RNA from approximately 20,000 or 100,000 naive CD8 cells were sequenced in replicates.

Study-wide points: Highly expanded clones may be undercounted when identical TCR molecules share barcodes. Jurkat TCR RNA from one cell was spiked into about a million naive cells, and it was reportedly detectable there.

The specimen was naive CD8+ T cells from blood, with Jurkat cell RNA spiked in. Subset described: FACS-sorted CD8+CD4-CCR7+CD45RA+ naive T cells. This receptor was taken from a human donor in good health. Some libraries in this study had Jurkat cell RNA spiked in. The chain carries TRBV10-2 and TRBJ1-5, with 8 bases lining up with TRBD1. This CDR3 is CASSLDRVDLNSQPQHF. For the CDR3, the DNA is TGCGCCAGCAGTCTGGACAGGGTAGATCTCAACAGTCAGCCCCAGCATTTT.